This entry lists 8 T cell receptor beta chains sequenced from one sample in a study of technical replicates of blood from a handful of donors. Produced via immunoSEQ multiplex PCR; TCRdb's table is partial and in-frame only. The table shows roughly 79,000 clones, with 93% occurring only once. Sequenced: T cells isolated from PBMCs. The receptors derive from a human donor in good health.

The V gene is TRBV19, the J gene TRBJ2-1; tentative D call: TRBD1 (6 bases). This CDR3 region has 14 residues. From germline, CDR1 is LNHDA and CDR2 SQIVND (reference sequence). V lost 10 bases and J 8 bases, leaving 21 bases between the germline ends. Here the CDR3 reads CATSSGQPEDEQFF. CDR3 nucleotides: TGTGCCACCTCGTCCGGACAGCCGGAGGATGAGCAGTTCTTC.

This chain uses TRBV2 with TRBJ1-4, with 7 bases lining up with TRBD1. The length of the CDR3 is 16 residues. Germline V lookup: CDR1 SNHLY, CDR2 FYNNEI. The V gene end was trimmed by 2 bases and the J gene end by 3 bases; junction bases not matched to a gene: 6. As DNA, the CDR3 is TGTGCCAGCAGTGAAATGAACAGGGGACCTAATGAAAAACTGTTTTTT. Its translation: CASSEMNRGPNEKLFF.

The chain has TRBV5-4 and TRBJ1-2; D remains unclear. V was pared by 6 bases and J by 8 bases, with 26 bases between. Germline V gene sequence: CDR1 SGHNT, CDR2 YYREEE (reference sequence). This CDR3 is 16 amino acids long. The CDR3, as DNA: TGTGCCAGCACTCAGGACGGACTCACCTATGTTGGAGGCTACACCTTC. Translated: CASTQDGLTYVGGYTF.

V gene TRBV9 combines with J gene TRBJ2-5, with D perhaps TRBD2 (7 bases). Trimming shortened V by 2 bases and J by 5 bases, and 16 bases separated the two germline ends. CDR3 length: 15 amino acids. Germline CDR1 reads SGDLS; CDR2 reads YYNGEE. CDR3 nucleotide sequence: TGTGCCAGCAGCGTTGGAGGGGGGGTTCGGGAGACCCAGTACTTC. Its protein product is CASSVGGGVRETQYF.

The CDR3 reads CASSPGLAGTYEQYF. The DNA for the CDR3 is TGTGCCAGTAGTCCAGGACTAGCGGGAACCTACGAGCAGTACTTC. The chain links TRBV19 to TRBJ2-7; 12 nucleotides agree with TRBD2. The V and J ends lost 5 bases and 2 bases, in that order; junction bases with no gene match: 4. The germline V gene has CDR1 LNHDA and CDR2 SQIVND (reference sequence). This CDR3 region has 15 residues.

This sequence joins TRBV29-1 and TRBJ1-2; D is unclear. The germline CDR1 and CDR2 sequences are SQVTM and ANQGSEA. Trimming took off 4 bases at V and 3 bases at J, with 6 bases between the two ends. The CDR3 is made up of 11 amino acids. CDR3 in DNA: TGCAGCGTTGTAGCAGACTATGGCTACACCTTC. The encoded protein is CSVVADYGYTF.

V is TRBV7-9 and J is TRBJ2-2; D remains ambiguous. This CDR3 contains 14 residues. With 2 bases removed from V and 0 bases from J, the gap between germline ends came to 4 bases. Germline V gene sequence: CDR1 SEHNR, CDR2 FQNEAQ (reference sequence). This CDR3 is CASSLSTNTGELFF. The DNA of the CDR3 is TGTGCCAGCAGCTTATCCACGAACACCGGGGAGCTGTTTTTT.

The CDR3 protein is CASSTRTGGEQAFF. The DNA of the CDR3 is TGTGCCAGTAGTACCCGGACAGGGGGGGAACAAGCTTTCTTT. V gene TRBV19 combines with J gene TRBJ1-1, with TRBD1 matching 10 bases. CDR1 LNHDA and CDR2 SQIVND come from the germline V gene (reference sequence). The V gene end was trimmed by 4 bases and the J gene end by 9 bases; junction bases not matched to a gene: 8. The CDR3 length is 14 residues.